This T cell receptor beta chain was found in a study of blood T cells in healthy people across ages. Study-wide background: Template switching captured about one barcoded beta molecule per two T cells.

The authors ran a second PCR of roughly 6 to 12 cycles using a sample-barcoded 5' primer and a J-beta primer mix. Researchers report that a template-switch adaptor with 12 random nucleotides tagged each cDNA molecule. TCRdb redid the calling of the 5' RACE reads with MiXCR, one entry per CDR3 protein. The repertoire consists of 910,000 or so distinct CDR3 sequences, with around 54% occurring once and the leading ten covering about a fifth. Trimming removed 0 bases from V and 5 bases from J, with 2 bases in between. Looked up from germline, CDR1 is SNHLY and CDR2 is FYNNEI. The CDR3 is 13 amino acids. This clonotype was counted between two and nine times. Its cognate antigen is unknown. Notes on the study in general: Age advanced and TCR beta diversity per million T cells fell, roughly linearly. With unsorted PBMCs, a conclusive comparison of naive versus antigen-experienced cells was not possible.

The sequenced sample consisted of blood. The J gene is TRBJ2-6, the V gene TRBV2; D is unresolved. This receptor was identified in an older woman in good health. CDR3 residues: CASSEAWANVLTF. For the CDR3, the DNA is TGTGCCAGCAGTGAAGCCTGGGCCAACGTCCTGACTTTC.